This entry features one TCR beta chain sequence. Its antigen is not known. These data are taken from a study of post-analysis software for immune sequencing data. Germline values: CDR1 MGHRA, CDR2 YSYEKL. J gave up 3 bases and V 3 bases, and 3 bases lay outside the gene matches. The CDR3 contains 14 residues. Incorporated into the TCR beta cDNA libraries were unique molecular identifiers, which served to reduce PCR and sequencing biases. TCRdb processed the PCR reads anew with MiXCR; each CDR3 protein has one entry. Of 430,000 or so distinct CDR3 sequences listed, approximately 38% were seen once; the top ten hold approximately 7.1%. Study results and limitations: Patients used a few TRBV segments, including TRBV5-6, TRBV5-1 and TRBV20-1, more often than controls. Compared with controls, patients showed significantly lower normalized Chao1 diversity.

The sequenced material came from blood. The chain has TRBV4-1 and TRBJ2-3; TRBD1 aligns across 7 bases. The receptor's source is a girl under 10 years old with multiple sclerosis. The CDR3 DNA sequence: TGCGCCAGCAGCCAGGGACAGCAGACAGATACGCAGTATTTT. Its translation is CASSQGQQTDTQYF.